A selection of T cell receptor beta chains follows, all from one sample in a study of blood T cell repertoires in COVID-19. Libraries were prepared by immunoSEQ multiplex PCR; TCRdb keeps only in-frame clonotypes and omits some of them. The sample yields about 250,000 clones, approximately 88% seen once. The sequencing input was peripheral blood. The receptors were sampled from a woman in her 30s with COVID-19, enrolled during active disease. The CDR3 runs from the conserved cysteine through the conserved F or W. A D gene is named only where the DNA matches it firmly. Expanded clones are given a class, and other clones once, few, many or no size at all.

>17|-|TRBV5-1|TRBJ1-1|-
TGCGCCAGCAGCCTGAGGACCGGGGGGCTCATGAACACTGAAGCTTTCTTT
CASSLRTGGLMNTEAFF
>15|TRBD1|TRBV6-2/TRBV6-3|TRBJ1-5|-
TGTGCCAGCAGTAACCGGGACAGGGTTCATCAGCCCCAGCATTTT
CASSNRDRVHQPQHF
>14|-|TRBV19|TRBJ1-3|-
TGTGCCAGTAGTATAGTCGGGATCGGAAACACCATATATTTT
CASSIVGIGNTIYF
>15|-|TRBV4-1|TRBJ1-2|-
TGCGCCAGCAGCCAAAGAATAACAGGTGGCTATGGCTACACCTTC
CASSQRITGGYGYTF
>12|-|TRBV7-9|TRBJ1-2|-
TGTGCCAGCAGCTTGGAGGCCGCTGGCTACACCTTC
CASSLEAAGYTF
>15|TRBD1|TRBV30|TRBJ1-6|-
TGTGCCTGGAAAGCCAAGGGGGCAGGGAATTCACCCCTCCACTTT
CAWKAKGAGNSPLHF
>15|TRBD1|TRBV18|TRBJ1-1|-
TGTGCCAGCTCACTAAGGACAGGGGAGAACACTGAAGCTTTCTTT
CASSLRTGENTEAFF
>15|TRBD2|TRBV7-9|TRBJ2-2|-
TGTGCCAGCAGCTTATCAGGGAGGGGCACCGGGGAGCTGTTTTTT
CASSLSGRGTGELFF
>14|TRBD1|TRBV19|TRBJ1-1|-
TGTGCCAGTACCTCCAGGGGGCGGAACACTGAAGCTTTCTTT
CASTSRGRNTEAFF
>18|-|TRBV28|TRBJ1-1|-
TGTGCCAGCAGTTTTACACAGACAGGTTGGCGGGTGAACACTGAAGCTTTCTTT
CASSFTQTGWRVNTEAFF
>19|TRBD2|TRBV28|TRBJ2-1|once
TGTGCCAGCAGTTTCCCGTTCTCTTCTAGCGGGCCTTCCTACAATGAGCAGTTCTTC
CASSFPFSSSGPSYNEQFF
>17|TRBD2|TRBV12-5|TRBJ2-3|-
TGTGCTAGTGGTTCCGCGGGATTAGCGGGGGGGCCAGATACGCAGTATTTT
CASGSAGLAGGPDTQYF
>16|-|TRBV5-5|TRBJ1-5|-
TGTGCCAGCAGCTTGGGGGGAGGGGTTAACAATCAGCCCCAGCATTTT
CASSLGGGVNNQPQHF
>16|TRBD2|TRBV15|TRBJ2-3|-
TGTGCCACCAGCAGAGATTTAGCGGGGAGGACAGATACGCAGTATTTT
CATSRDLAGRTDTQYF
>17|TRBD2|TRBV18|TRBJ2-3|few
TGTGCCAGCTCATCCTGGACTAGCGGGGGGGCAGGAGATACGCAGTATTTT
CASSSWTSGGAGDTQYF
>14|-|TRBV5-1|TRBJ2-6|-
TGCGCCAGCAACGAGGTCTCTGGGGCCAACGTCCTGACTTTC
CASNEVSGANVLTF
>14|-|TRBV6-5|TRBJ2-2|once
TGTGCCAGCAGTTATCGCGCCTACACCGGGGAGCTGTTTTTT
CASSYRAYTGELFF
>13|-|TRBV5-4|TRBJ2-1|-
TGTGCCAGTCGAATAGACAGCTACAATGAGCAGTTCTTC
CASRIDSYNEQFF
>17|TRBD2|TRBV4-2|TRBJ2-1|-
TGTGCCAGCAGCCAAGGTATAGGACTAGCGGGGGTCAATGAGCAGTTCTTC
CASSQGIGLAGVNEQFF
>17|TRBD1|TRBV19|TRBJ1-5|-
TGTGCCAGTAGTCGTACCCGGGACAGGGGGCCTAGGCAGCCCCAGCATTTT
CASSRTRDRGPRQPQHF
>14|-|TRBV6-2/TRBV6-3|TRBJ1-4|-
TGTGCCAGCAGTTACTCTCAGTTGTCGGAAAAACTGTTTTTT
CASSYSQLSEKLFF
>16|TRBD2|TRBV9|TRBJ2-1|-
TGTGCCAGCAGCGTAGGTGGGACTAGCGTCTACAATGAGCAGTTCTTC
CASSVGGTSVYNEQFF
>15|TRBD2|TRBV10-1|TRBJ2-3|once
TGCGCCAGCAGTGAGACCCTAGCGGGGTCAGATACGCAGTATTTT
CASSETLAGSDTQYF
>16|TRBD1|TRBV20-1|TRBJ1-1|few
TGCAGTGCTAGTAGTCAGGGGGCCGGTTCCTACACTGAAGCTTTCTTT
CSASSQGAGSYTEAFF
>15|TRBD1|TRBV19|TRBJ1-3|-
TGTGCCAGTAGTGGACAGGCGGGCTCTGGAAACACCATATATTTT
CASSGQAGSGNTIYF
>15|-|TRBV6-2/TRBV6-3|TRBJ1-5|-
TGTGCCAGCAGTTACCTTCTGACAGAAAATCAGCCCCAGCATTTT
CASSYLLTENQPQHF
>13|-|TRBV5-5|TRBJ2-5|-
TGTGCCAGCAGCTTGGTCAGGCCAGAGACCCAGTACTTC
CASSLVRPETQYF
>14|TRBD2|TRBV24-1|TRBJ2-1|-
TGTGCCACCAGTTCAGCGGGGGAGAACAATGAGCAGTTCTTC
CATSSAGENNEQFF
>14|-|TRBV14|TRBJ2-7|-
TGTGCCAGCAGCCAAGCGCGGGCAACCTACGAGCAGTACTTC
CASSQARATYEQYF
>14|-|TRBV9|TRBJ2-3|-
TGTGCCAGCAGCCCACGGACTACCACAGATACGCAGTATTTT
CASSPRTTTDTQYF
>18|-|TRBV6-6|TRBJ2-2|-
TGTGCCAGCAGTCACCAAAGGACAGCCCGATTTAACGCCGGGGAGCTGTTTTTT
CASSHQRTARFNAGELFF
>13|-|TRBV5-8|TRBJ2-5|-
TGTGCCAGCAGCCCAAGCGGGTTTGAGACCCAGTACTTC
CASSPSGFETQYF
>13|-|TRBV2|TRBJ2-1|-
TGTGCCAGCAGTCTTGTCAGGAACAATGAGCAGTTCTTC
CASSLVRNNEQFF
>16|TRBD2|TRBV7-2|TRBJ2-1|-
TGTGCCAGCAGCTTCCTCCTAGCGGACCGCTACAATGAGCAGTTCTTC
CASSFLLADRYNEQFF
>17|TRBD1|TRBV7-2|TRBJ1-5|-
TGTGCCAGCAGCTCGGTCGGGGACAGACATAGCAATCAGCCCCAGCATTTT
CASSSVGDRHSNQPQHF
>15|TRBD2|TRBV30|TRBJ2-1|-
TGTGCCTGGAGCCCTAGCGGGAGAGGACTAAATGAGCAGTTCTTC
CAWSPSGRGLNEQFF
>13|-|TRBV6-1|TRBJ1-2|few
TGTGCCAGCAGTGAATTGGCCCCCAGAGGCTACACCTTC
CASSELAPRGYTF
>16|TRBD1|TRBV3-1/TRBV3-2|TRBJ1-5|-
TGTGCCAGCAGCGCACGCTGGGACAGTAAGGTTCGGGCCCAGCATTTT
CASSARWDSKVRAQHF
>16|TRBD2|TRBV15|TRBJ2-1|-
TGTGCCACCAGCGCCCCGGCGGCTAGCGGGAGCAATGAGCAGTTCTTC
CATSAPAASGSNEQFF
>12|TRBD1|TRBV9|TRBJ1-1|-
TGTGCCAGCAGCGTAGGGACAGGGCGGGCTTTCTTT
CASSVGTGRAFF
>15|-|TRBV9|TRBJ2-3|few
TGTGCCAGCAGCGTAGTGGGACTTAATACAGATACGCAGTATTTT
CASSVVGLNTDTQYF
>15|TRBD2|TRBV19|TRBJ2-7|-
TGTGCCAGTAGACCCACTAGCGGGGGGGCCTACGAGCAGTACTTC
CASRPTSGGAYEQYF
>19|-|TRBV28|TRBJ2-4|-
TGTGCCAGCAGTACTCCCCGGGTTATCGGGGGTCCCCGGGGAAACATTCAGTACTTC
CASSTPRVIGGPRGNIQYF
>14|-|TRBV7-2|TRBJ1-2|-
TGTGCCAGCAGCTTAGAGTGGAGGAACTATGGCTACACCTTC
CASSLEWRNYGYTF
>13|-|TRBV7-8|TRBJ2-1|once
TGTGCCAGCAGCTTAGGCCAGGGGACGGGGCAGTTCTTC
CASSLGQGTGQFF
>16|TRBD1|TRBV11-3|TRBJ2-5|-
TGTGCCAGCAGCTTAGGACCCGACAGGGGCCAAGAGACCCAGTACTTC
CASSLGPDRGQETQYF
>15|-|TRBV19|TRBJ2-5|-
TGTGCCAGTAGTACCTACGACAGTTCGCCTGAGACCCAGTACTTC
CASSTYDSSPETQYF
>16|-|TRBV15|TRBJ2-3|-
TGTGCCACCAGCAGAGAAAGGGACGGGGGGCCAGATACGCAGTATTTT
CATSRERDGGPDTQYF
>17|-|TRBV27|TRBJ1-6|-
TGTGCCAGCAGTTTATCCTCGGCGGGTTCCTATAATTCACCCCTCCACTTT
CASSLSSAGSYNSPLHF
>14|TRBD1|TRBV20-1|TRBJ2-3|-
TGCAGTGCTAGTGGGGGACAGGGCACAGATACGCAGTATTTT
CSASGGQGTDTQYF
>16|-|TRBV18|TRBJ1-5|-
TGTGCCAGCTCACCACAATCAGGGAATAGCAATCAGCCCCAGCATTTT
CASSPQSGNSNQPQHF
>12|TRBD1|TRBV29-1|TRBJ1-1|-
TGCAGCGTTCGGACAGGGGGAACTGAAGCTTTCTTT
CSVRTGGTEAFF
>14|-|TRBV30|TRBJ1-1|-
TGTGCCTGGAGTGTACTCGGGAGGAACACTGAAGCTTTCTTT
CAWSVLGRNTEAFF
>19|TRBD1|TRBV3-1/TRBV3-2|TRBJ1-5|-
TGTGCCAGCAGCCAAGAGGGACAGGGGGTAGGTTTTATCAATCAGCCCCAGCATTTT
CASSQEGQGVGFINQPQHF
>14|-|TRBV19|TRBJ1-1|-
TGTGCCAGTAGTATGAGGTTGGAGAACACTGAAGCTTTCTTT
CASSMRLENTEAFF